These 26 T cell receptor beta chains share one sample of origin, sequenced in a study of T-cell reconstitution after alpha-beta-depleted transplantation in children. Preparing the TCRbeta library involved the use of unique molecular identifiers. Each CDR3 protein is one row after TCRdb ran MiXCR on the PCR reads. The repertoire has around 580,000 distinct CDR3 sequences, more than 20% of them found once; the top ten carry roughly 14%. The specimen was PBMCs, mostly from graft donor cells, collected 360 days after TCRalphabeta/CD19-depleted stem cell transplant. The receptors stem from a boy in the first two years of life who had a stem cell transplant for acute myeloid leukemia, so the T cells may come from the graft donor.

Many counts were recorded for this clonotype. The chain joins TRBV20-1 to TRBJ2-1; 8 bases align to TRBD2. V was clipped by 0 bases and J by 6 bases; unmatched bases: 4. The CDR3 totals 14 residues. The germline V gene encodes CDR1 DFQATT and CDR2 SNEGSKA (reference sequence). CDR3 nucleotides: TGCAGTGCTAGAGATGCGGGGGGCCTCAATGAGCAGTTCTTC. It encodes CSARDAGGLNEQFF.

This clonotype was observed many times. This rearrangement joins TRBV29-1 to TRBJ2-3; the match to TRBD2 covers 7 bases. The V gene's germline CDR1 is SQVTM and CDR2 ANQGSEA. This CDR3 region has 15 residues. With 3 bases clipped from V and 0 bases from J, the junction kept 6 bases outside the gene matches. The CDR3, as DNA: TGCAGCGTTGACCTTGGGAGGGGAAGCACAGATACGCAGTATTTT. Residues: CSVDLGRGSTDTQYF.

V is TRBV5-1 and J is TRBJ2-1; 9 bases are a match to TRBD1. The ends lost 0 bases at V and 8 bases at J; junction bases unmatched: 9. Looked up from germline, CDR1 is SGHRS and CDR2 is YFSETQ. The CDR3 loop spans 16 amino acids. Here the CDR3 reads CASSLGPGQGLHEQFF. As DNA, the CDR3 is TGCGCCAGCAGCTTGGGACCGGGACAGGGACTCCATGAGCAGTTCTTC.

The chain links TRBV6-6 to TRBJ1-2; 7 bases are shared with TRBD1. The CDR3 is 13 residues long. With V trimmed by 6 bases and J by 8 bases, 9 bases remained unmatched. Germline CDR1 reads MNHNY; CDR2 reads SVGAGI (reference sequence). This CDR3 is CASSARDSSGYTF. For the CDR3, the DNA is TGTGCCAGCAGCGCCCGGGACAGCTCAGGCTACACCTTC.

The rearrangement joins TRBV10-3 to TRBJ1-5; no clear D gene. Germline V gene sequence: CDR1 ENHRY, CDR2 SYGVKD. This CDR3 is built from 16 residues. V lost 2 bases to trimming and J lost 11 bases, with 22 bases between them. The CDR3 sequence is CAISEHRGPPHPAQHF. The DNA of the CDR3 is TGTGCCATCAGTGAGCATCGAGGGCCCCCACACCCAGCCCAGCATTTT.

This clonotype was picked up many times. The chain employs TRBV21-1 and TRBJ2-6. TRBV21-1 is given as a pseudogene. This CDR3 spans 20 amino acids. In DNA form, the CDR3 reads TGTGCCAGCAGCAAAAGGACGTTACTCCTTCCTTACTCTGGGGCCAACGTCCTGACTTTC. It translates to CASSKRTLLLPYSGANVLTF.

V is TRBV29-1 and J is TRBJ1-1; possible D gene TRBD1, 5 bases. The CDR3 consists of 15 residues. Germline-derived CDR1 and CDR2 are SQVTM and ANQGSEA. The germline V and J ends were trimmed by 6 bases and 3 bases, with 20 bases remaining between them. The CDR3 DNA reads TGCAGCGTGCAAAACTCCACCGGGACGGACACTGAAGCTTTCTTT. The encoded protein is CSVQNSTGTDTEAFF.

Note on this clonotype: At one end, the junction sequence differs from germline, possibly due to a read error. The chain employs TRBV12-3 or TRBV12-4 and TRBJ1-2, with TRBD1 identical over 7 bases. This CDR3 region has 15 residues. CDR3 sequence (DNA): TGTGCCAGCAGTCCGGGGGGACAGCTCTACTATGGCTACGCCTTC. This translates into CASSPGGQLYYGYAF.

Ten or more counts support this clonotype. The V gene is TRBV12-3 or TRBV12-4, the J gene TRBJ2-3; D possibly corresponds to TRBD1 (5 bases). V gave up 2 bases and J gave up 6 bases, with 12 bases separating them. This CDR3 contains 14 residues. CDR3 region: CASSLRQGSDTQYF. CDR3 nucleotides: TGTGCCAGCAGTTTAAGGCAGGGCAGCGATACGCAGTATTTT.

This clonotype was seen at least ten times. The rearrangement uses TRBV2 and TRBJ1-5; D not certain. Trimming took 6 bases from V and 4 from J, leaving 7 bases between them. CDR1 is SNHLY and CDR2 is FYNNEI in the germline V gene. The CDR3 runs 12 residues. CDR3 in DNA: TGTGCCAGCAGATCGGGAAATCAGCCCCAGCATTTT. Its translation is CASRSGNQPQHF.

This clonotype was observed many times. The chain combines TRBV18 with TRBJ2-7; possible D gene TRBD2, 5 bases. This CDR3 is built from 16 residues. V lost 3 bases and J 7 bases, leaving 22 bases between the germline ends. The germline V gene encodes CDR1 KGHSH and CDR2 LQKENI. The CDR3, as DNA: TGTGCCAGCTCACCGGACCCAGGTCGCCTACGAGGGGAGCAGTACGTC. This translates into CASSPDPGRLRGEQYV.

At least ten counts were recorded for this clonotype. The chain has TRBV29-1 and TRBJ2-1; TRBD1 agrees at 9 bases. This CDR3 comprises 17 residues. Trimming cost V 7 bases and J 0 bases; bases outside gene matches: 13. CDR1 and CDR2 (germline): SQVTM, ANQGSEA. The CDR3 here is CSARGDRATSSYNEQFF. CDR3 nucleotide sequence: TGCAGCGCCCGTGGGGACAGGGCTACAAGCTCCTACAATGAGCAGTTCTTC.

The chain has TRBV5-1 and TRBJ2-3; no clear D gene. Germline CDR1 reads SGHRS; CDR2 reads YFSETQ. V lost 0 bases and J 2 bases, leaving 13 bases between the germline ends. The CDR3 is 16 residues long. The CDR3 loop is CASSLDSVGTTDTQYF. CDR3 nucleotide sequence: TGCGCCAGCAGCTTGGACAGCGTGGGAACCACAGATACGCAGTATTTT.

Many counts were recorded for this clonotype. This sequence joins TRBV29-1 and TRBJ2-7; TRBD2 is a possible D gene (5 bases). Looked up from germline, CDR1 is SQVTM and CDR2 is ANQGSEA. This CDR3 region has 13 residues. The V end lost 4 bases, the J end lost 3 bases, and 13 bases lay between the germline ends. CDR3 DNA sequence: TGCAGCGTTGGAGGGAGATCGGACTACGAGCAGTACTTC. Its protein product is CSVGGRSDYEQYF.

The V and J genes are TRBV20-1 and TRBJ1-4; TRBD1 is a possible D gene (6 bases). In germline, CDR1 is DFQATT, CDR2 SNEGSKA (reference sequence). CDR3 length: 12 amino acids. The V gene lost 5 bases and the J gene lost 6 bases, with 10 bases spanning the gap. CDR3 bases: TGCAGTGCTGCCGGGGGCGATGAAAAACTGTTTTTT. Protein sequence: CSAAGGDEKLFF.

The rearrangement links TRBV20-1 to TRBJ2-7, with TRBD1 matching over 11 bases. Germline CDR1 reads DFQATT; CDR2 reads SNEGSKA (reference sequence). The CDR3 length is 15 residues. The junction had 4 bases not matched to a gene; V was cut back by 0 bases and J by 3 bases. CDR3 protein: CSARDWDRGNYEQYF. CDR3 DNA sequence: TGCAGTGCTAGAGATTGGGACAGGGGGAACTACGAGCAGTACTTC.

At least ten counts were recorded for this clonotype. The genes are TRBV7-2 and TRBJ1-2, with TRBD1 identical over 10 bases. Trimming removed 5 bases from V and 5 bases from J; junction bases left unmatched: 8. Germline CDR1 and CDR2: SGHTA and FQGNSA. The CDR3 contains 15 residues. The CDR3 coding sequence is TGTGCCAGCAGCGGGCCGGGACAGGGGATGTATGGCTACACCTTC. Its protein is CASSGPGQGMYGYTF.

This clonotype was seen ten or more times. V and J are TRBV20-1 and TRBJ2-1; the match to TRBD2 covers 8 bases. After removal of 3 bases from V and 7 bases from J, the junction contained 8 bases not matched to a gene. This CDR3 contains 14 residues. From germline, CDR1 is DFQATT and CDR2 SNEGSKA (reference sequence). This CDR3 is CSARTPGGLNEQFF. The CDR3 region has the DNA TGCAGTGCTAGGACCCCGGGGGGGCTTAATGAGCAGTTCTTC.

The J gene is TRBJ2-1, the V gene TRBV2; D unclear. The CDR3 sequence is 15 residues long. The V gene's germline CDR1 is SNHLY and CDR2 FYNNEI. V gave up 8 bases and J gave up 10 bases, with 24 bases separating them. The CDR3 spells CASRHLRDTVLEQFF. CDR3 DNA sequence: TGTGCCAGCCGACATCTCCGTGACACCGTTCTCGAGCAGTTCTTC.

CDR3 sequence reads: CSAGIGTGGVYEQYF. For the CDR3, the DNA is TGCAGTGCCGGAATCGGGACAGGGGGAGTCTACGAGCAGTACTTC. The chain uses TRBV20-1 and TRBJ2-7, with TRBD1 identical over 11 bases. The CDR3 covers 15 residues. Germline V gene sequence: CDR1 DFQATT, CDR2 SNEGSKA (reference sequence). J gave up 3 bases and V 6 bases, and 10 bases lay outside the gene matches.

The chain employs TRBV6-5 and TRBJ2-7, with D perhaps matching TRBD1 (6 bases). Germline CDR1 reads MNHEY; CDR2 reads SVGAGI. The V end was cut by 0 bases, the J end by 6 bases, with 12 bases between. This CDR3 is 14 amino acids long. The CDR3 DNA reads TGTGCCAGCAGTTACTCGGCAGGGGACGGCGAGCAGTACTTC. Translated, it gives CASSYSAGDGEQYF.

This clonotype has a count of ten or more. This chain connects TRBV29-1 to TRBJ1-1; D ambiguous. Germline V gene data show CDR1 as SQVTM and CDR2 as ANQGSEA. The CDR3 has 13 amino acids. Trimming stripped 6 bases from V and 4 bases from J, with 15 bases between. The CDR3 loop reads CSVPDTSSTEAFF. The CDR3 DNA reads TGCAGCGTACCAGACACCTCGTCCACTGAAGCTTTCTTT.

The chain carries TRBV7-6 and TRBJ1-1; D unresolved. Germline V gene lookup returns CDR1 SGHVS and CDR2 FNYEAQ. The CDR3 runs to 14 residues. Trimming pared 1 base from V and 3 bases from J, leaving 9 bases between. The DNA for the CDR3 is TGTGCCAGCAGCTTAGAAGGGCGGTACACTGAAGCTTTCTTT. Translation gives CASSLEGRYTEAFF.

This clonotype came up many times. The chain employs TRBV10-2 and TRBJ2-5; TRBD2 matches at 10 bases. This CDR3 has 14 amino acids. V was pared by 8 bases and J by 2 bases, with 5 bases of the junction left unmatched. Per germline, CDR1 WSHSY and CDR2 SAAADI. CDR3 bases: TGCGCCAGCGGGGAACTAGCGGGGCAAGAGACCCAGTACTTC. This codes for CASGELAGQETQYF.

The genes are TRBV20-1 and TRBJ2-7; D uncertain. The CDR3 runs 14 residues. The germline CDR1 and CDR2 sequences are DFQATT and SNEGSKA (reference sequence). V shed 3 bases and J shed 3 bases, with 15 bases lying between them. As DNA, the CDR3 is TGCAGTGCTAGTGGTCAGCGAAATATCTACGAGCAGTACGTC. Its translation is CSASGQRNIYEQYV.

This clonotype showed up many times. This rearrangement joins TRBV29-1 to TRBJ2-1; D ambiguous. Germline assignment: CDR1 SQVTM and CDR2 ANQGSEA. V gave up 3 bases and J gave up 4 bases, with 10 bases separating them. This CDR3 is built from 13 residues. Here the CDR3 DNA reads TGCAGCGTTGACAGACCGGATTACAATGAGCAGTTCTTC. This gives the protein CSVDRPDYNEQFF.